This T cell receptor beta chain was identified in a study of blood T cell repertoires in COVID-19. Study details: Sample material is recorded as cDNA or gDNA derived from T cells, B-cell-depleted T cells, or PBMCs.

Original analysis: The assay estimated nucleated cells by amplifying reference gene primers. Data came from immunoSEQ multiplex PCR; TCRdb stores just in-frame clones and leaves some out. That table supplies the V and J calls and clone size; D and trimming were determined from the DNA. The sample holds about 480,000 clones, roughly 87% seen once. Patients from Seattle were sampled longitudinally, starting during active infection. This CDR3 contains 15 residues. Germline-derived CDR1 and CDR2 are SGHTA and FQGNSA. V dropped 4 bases and J dropped 1; count of bases not matched to a gene: 7. The source is a young man with COVID-19, enrolled during active disease. Material for sequencing was peripheral blood. The chain recombines TRBV7-2 with TRBJ2-7; 7 nucleotides align to TRBD2. The CDR3 is CASSSFSGLSYEQYF. CDR3 in DNA: TGTGCCAGCAGCTCTTTTTCGGGACTATCCTACGAGCAGTACTTC.